This entry lists 26 T cell receptor beta chains sequenced from one sample in a study of T cell responses to AZD1222 COVID-19 vaccine. Here immunoSEQ multiplex PCR was the method, and the copy in TCRdb shows in-frame clones only, minus some. The data contain approximately 150,000 clones, 90% of them seen just once; the ten biggest clones take up roughly 3.1%. The sample here was peripheral blood, taken on day 0 of AZD1222 vaccination. These receptor sequences come from an adult in good health.

This sequence joins TRBV23-1 and TRBJ1-1; 11 bases fit TRBD1. TRBV23-1 has ORF status, its function being uncertain. This CDR3 region has 15 residues. V shed 4 bases and J 3 bases; nucleotides not matched to a gene: 4. The CDR3 reads CASSRPGQGDTEAFF. As DNA, the CDR3 is TGCGCCAGCAGTCGTCCGGGACAGGGGGACACTGAAGCTTTCTTT.

The J gene is TRBJ1-1, the V gene TRBV7-2; 8 nucleotides line up with TRBD1. Per the germline V gene, CDR1 is SGHTA and CDR2 is FQGNSA. The CDR3 consists of 14 residues. Trimming at V came to 1 base and at J to 8 bases, leaving 6 bases not matched to a gene. The CDR3 loop is CASSLEGQAPEAFF. As DNA, the CDR3 is TGTGCCAGCAGCTTAGAGGGACAGGCCCCCGAAGCTTTCTTT.

This clone was detected only a few times. The rearrangement joins TRBV30 to TRBJ1-1; weak D call: TRBD1 (6 bases). The germline CDR1 and CDR2 sequences are GTSNPN and SVGIG (reference sequence). V gave up 6 bases and J gave up 4 bases, with 15 bases separating them. The CDR3 runs 13 residues. CDR3 region: CACSEGGGTEAFF. The CDR3, as DNA: TGTGCCTGCAGCGAGGGGGGCGGCACTGAAGCTTTCTTT.

This chain links TRBV5-1 with TRBJ1-5; tentatively, D is TRBD1 (5 bases). The CDR3 is 16 amino acids. V shed 4 bases and J shed 3 bases, with 17 bases lying between them. The germline V gene has CDR1 SGHRS and CDR2 YFSETQ. CDR3 region: CASSPVGGISNQPQHF. For the CDR3, the DNA is TGCGCCAGCAGCCCCGTCGGGGGTATCTCCAATCAGCCCCAGCATTTT.

The V gene is TRBV6-5, the J gene TRBJ2-7; maybe TRBD2 (6 bases). The CDR3 extends over 14 amino acids. Trimming cost V 4 bases and J 9 bases, with 19 bases left between them. The germline CDR1 and CDR2 sequences are MNHEY and SVGAGI. The CDR3 DNA is TGTGCCAGCAGTTCCGGAGGGACGGGAATAGGGCAGTACTTC. Residues: CASSSGGTGIGQYF.

The CDR3 region is CASSRPGGYGYTF. The CDR3 DNA sequence: TGTGCCAGCAGTCGTCCAGGGGGCTATGGCTACACCTTC. The V and J genes are TRBV6-4 and TRBJ1-2; TRBD1 aligns across 7 bases. CDR3 size: 13 residues. V was clipped by 5 bases and J by 4 bases; unmatched bases: 4. The V gene's germline CDR1 is MRHNA and CDR2 SNTAGT.

This clone was recorded a few times. This chain joins TRBV7-9 and TRBJ2-7; D is possibly TRBD2 (6 bases). In germline, CDR1 is SEHNR, CDR2 FQNEAQ (reference sequence). The germline V and J ends were trimmed by 1 base and 7 bases, with 14 bases remaining between them. This CDR3 spans 14 amino acids. The CDR3 region has the DNA TGTGCCAGCAGCTTAGGGCCCAGGGCGGGAGAGCAGTACTTC. Protein sequence: CASSLGPRAGEQYF.

This chain connects TRBV9 to TRBJ1-4; tentatively, D is TRBD1 (6 bases). The CDR3 extends over 16 amino acids. The germline V and J ends were trimmed by 0 bases and 3 bases, with 12 bases remaining between them. From germline, CDR1 is SGDLS and CDR2 YYNGEE. CDR3 in amino acids: CASSVGGAGANEKLFF. CDR3 DNA: TGTGCCAGCAGCGTAGGGGGGGCTGGGGCTAATGAAAAACTGTTTTTT.

This clone showed up just once. The chain has TRBV7-2 and TRBJ1-2; the D gene is possibly TRBD1 (5 bases). Per the germline V gene, CDR1 is SGHTA and CDR2 is FQGNSA. The CDR3 has 13 residues. With 3 bases removed from V and 8 bases from J, the gap between germline ends came to 13 bases. The DNA of the CDR3 is TGTGCCAGCAGCTTGTTCAACGAGGGGGGCTACACCTTC. Translation gives CASSLFNEGGYTF.

The genes are TRBV3-1 (or the pseudogene TRBV3-2) and TRBJ2-5; a possible D gene is TRBD2 (5 bases). Germline CDR1 and CDR2: LGHDT and YNNKEL (reference sequence). The CDR3 loop spans 15 amino acids. The V and J ends lost 4 bases and 2 bases respectively, with 14 bases between them. The CDR3: CASSPQPGMQETQYF. The CDR3 coding sequence is TGTGCCAGCAGCCCCCAGCCGGGGATGCAAGAGACCCAGTACTTC.

The J gene is TRBJ2-1, the V gene TRBV12-3 or TRBV12-4; D possibly corresponds to TRBD1 (5 bases). The CDR3 is 13 residues long. Between the trimmed V and J ends, which lost 3 bases and 4 bases, there was a span of 7 bases. The CDR3 loop is CASSLKGYNEQFF. The CDR3 DNA sequence: TGTGCCAGCAGTTTGAAGGGGTACAATGAGCAGTTCTTC.

The CDR3 nucleotides are TGTGCCAGCAGCCAGTCGTGGGGGGAAACACACTATGGCTACACCTTC. Translation: CASSQSWGETHYGYTF. V is TRBV4-2 and J is TRBJ1-2; D possibly corresponds to TRBD1 (5 bases). V was clipped by 3 bases and J by 3 bases, with 17 bases between them. The germline gives CDR1 LGHNA, CDR2 YNFKEQ. This CDR3 region has 16 residues.

The chain carries TRBV4-2 and TRBJ2-3; the match to TRBD2 covers 10 bases. The CDR3 runs to 16 residues. Germline V gene data show CDR1 as LGHNA and CDR2 as YNFKEQ. J lost 6 bases, V lost 5 bases, and 11 bases had no gene match. The CDR3 DNA reads as TGTGCCAGCAGCTCCAAGGATAGCGGGGGGAAGGATACGCAGTATTTT. Translating it yields CASSSKDSGGKDTQYF.

The CDR3 nucleotides read TGTGCCAGCAGCTTAACGGGACAGGGGGCCCTTGAAGCTTTCTTT. This translates into CASSLTGQGALEAFF. The rearrangement joins TRBV7-3 to TRBJ1-1; 12 bases are a match to TRBD1. Germline CDR1 is SGHTA and CDR2 is FQGTGA. CDR3 length: 15 residues. V dropped 0 bases and J dropped 7; count of bases not matched to a gene: 3.

This chain uses TRBV6-5 with TRBJ2-5; tentative D call: TRBD2 (6 bases). The CDR3 has 14 residues. Germline values: CDR1 MNHEY, CDR2 SVGAGI. V lost 5 bases and J 5 bases, leaving 15 bases between the germline ends. The DNA for the CDR3 is TGTGCCAGCAGTCGGAGACTAGGGTGGGAGACCCAGTACTTC. Protein: CASSRRLGWETQYF.

The chain recombines TRBV18 with TRBJ1-5, with a weak D call TRBD1 (5 bases). The CDR3 has 15 amino acids. The V end lost 3 bases, the J end lost 2 bases, and 11 bases lay between the germline ends. Germline values: CDR1 KGHSH, CDR2 LQKENI. In nucleotides, the CDR3 is TGTGCCAGCTCACCCCAGGGAGGAGGCAATCAGCCCCAGCATTTT. This encodes CASSPQGGGNQPQHF.

The chain is built from TRBV15 and TRBJ2-7; TRBD1 aligns across 10 bases. The ends lost 7 bases at V and 4 bases at J; junction bases unmatched: 4. The germline gives CDR1 LNHNV, CDR2 YYDKDF (reference sequence). The CDR3 is 13 residues long. The CDR3 nucleotides are TGTGCCACCAATCGGGACAGGGGATACGAGCAGTACTTC. This translates into CATNRDRGYEQYF.

This clone was recorded once. CDR3 amino acids: CASSYSDRKNYGYTF. In DNA form, the CDR3 reads TGTGCCAGCAGTTACTCCGACAGGAAGAACTATGGCTACACCTTC. J is TRBJ1-2 and V is TRBV6-6; D might be TRBD1 (6 bases). Trimming pared 0 bases from V and 2 bases from J, leaving 10 bases between. The CDR3 has 15 amino acids. Germline values: CDR1 MNHNY, CDR2 SVGAGI (reference sequence).

CDR3 sequence: CASCGLATNTGELFF. The CDR3 bases are TGTGCCAGCTGCGGACTAGCGACGAACACCGGGGAGCTGTTTTTT. This rearrangement joins TRBV2 to TRBJ2-2; TRBD2 aligns across 9 bases. CDR3 length: 15 residues. Germline CDR1 reads SNHLY; CDR2 reads FYNNEI. V trimming: 8 bases; J trimming: 0 bases; junction bases outside the gene matches: 4.

The gene calls are TRBV25-1 and TRBJ1-3, with D hard to call. The CDR3 is 16 residues long. The ends were cut back, 3 bases at V and 0 bases at J, with 12 bases in the middle. The germline V gene encodes CDR1 MGHDK and CDR2 SYGVNS. The CDR3 sequence: CASSEGNPYSGNTIYF. In DNA, the CDR3 is TGTGCCAGCAGTGAGGGCAACCCATACTCTGGAAACACCATATATTTT. Full variable domain (rest looked up from reference TRBV25-1 and TRBJ1-3): EADIYQTPRYLVIGTGKKITLECSQTMGHDKMYWYQQDPGMELHLIHYSYGVNSTEKGDLSSESTVSRIRTEHFPLTLESARPSHTSQYLCASSEGNPYSGNTIYFGEGSWLTVV.

V gene TRBV9 combines with J gene TRBJ1-3, with D maybe TRBD1 (6 bases). The CDR3 has 14 residues. Trimming took 7 bases from V and 0 from J, leaving 11 bases between them. CDR1 SGDLS and CDR2 YYNGEE come from the germline V gene. Here the CDR3 reads CASAPGVSGNTIYF. The CDR3 DNA reads as TGTGCCAGCGCTCCAGGGGTCTCTGGAAACACCATATATTTT.

This chain connects TRBV4-3 to TRBJ1-3, with D perhaps TRBD1 (5 bases). Germline V gene data show CDR1 as LGHNA and CDR2 as YSLEER. Trimming shortened V by 0 bases and J by 0 bases, and 12 bases separated the two germline ends. CDR3 length equals 17 residues. This CDR3 reads CASSQDLGDSSGNTIYF. The CDR3 DNA reads as TGCGCCAGCAGCCAAGATTTGGGGGATAGCTCTGGAAACACCATATATTTT.

V is TRBV9 and J is TRBJ1-3, with TRBD1 identical over 7 bases. Trimming cost V 4 bases and J 0 bases; bases outside gene matches: 10. The CDR3 extends over 17 amino acids. Germline V CDR1 and CDR2: SGDLS, YYNGEE. The chain's CDR3 is CASSLRTGTASGNTIYF. The DNA of the CDR3 is TGTGCCAGCAGCCTAAGAACCGGGACAGCCTCTGGAAACACCATATATTTT.

This sequence joins TRBV5-1 and TRBJ2-7; D may be TRBD1 (6 bases). The length of the CDR3 is 16 residues. V shed 3 bases and J shed 5 bases, with 21 bases lying between them. Looked up from germline, CDR1 is SGHRS and CDR2 is YFSETQ. CDR3 coding DNA: TGCGCCAGCAGCTGGGGACACAGGGCCCCTGCGGACGAGCAGTACTTC. Residues: CASSWGHRAPADEQYF.

V usage is TRBV4-3 and J usage is TRBJ1-4; D is perhaps TRBD1 (6 bases). Germline CDR1 reads LGHNA; CDR2 reads YSLEER. The V gene lost 0 bases and the J gene lost 3 bases, with 14 bases spanning the gap. This CDR3 has 17 residues. The chain's CDR3 is CASSQDARGGANEKLFF. DNA for the CDR3: TGCGCCAGCAGCCAAGATGCCAGGGGAGGGGCTAATGAAAAACTGTTTTTT.

This chain joins TRBV12-5 and TRBJ2-3; D not resolved. V lost 2 bases, J lost 4 bases, and 10 bases lay in between. In germline, CDR1 is LGHNT, CDR2 FRNRAP. This CDR3 has 14 amino acids. CDR3 region: CASGLRQAADTQYF. DNA of the CDR3: TGTGCTAGTGGTTTGAGGCAGGCGGCAGATACGCAGTATTTT.